This TCR beta chain was documented in a study of Ad26.COV2.S vaccination and SARS-CoV-2 variants. Turning to the study itself: As a participant in COV1001, the donor was in the Ad26.COV2.S trial arm.

General study results and limits: Vaccinees and placebo recipients showed similar non-spike TCR breadth. Vaccine recipients showed a spike-specific TCR breadth that was higher than in placebo recipients.

Regarding treatment: around 19 received Ad26.COV2.S at low or high dose, single or two shots; about 5 received placebo; per-sample allocation not given. The samples were gathered on day 63 after the first injection of vaccine or placebo. Boston supplied an adult donor aged 18-55 years. As concerns this clone: The antigen is undetermined.

This table comes from immunoSEQ multiplex PCR, and its TCRdb copy is limited to in-frame clones, with some not included. The sample carries around 450,000 clones, about 90% recorded once. V lost 5 bases and J lost 7; bases outside the gene matches: 7. CDR1 and CDR2 from the germline V gene are SEHNR and FQNEAQ (reference sequence). The length of the CDR3 is 14 residues. This chain links TRBV7-9 with TRBJ2-3; 9 positions match TRBD2. The TCR comes from a person aged 18-65 years who received the Ad26.COV2.S COVID-19 vaccine or a placebo. This specimen was peripheral blood, taken in a trial of Ad26.COV2.S vaccine versus placebo. Here the CDR3 reads CASSPSGRRHTQYF. The CDR3 DNA reads as TGTGCCAGCAGCCCCAGCGGGAGGAGGCATACGCAGTATTTT.